Listed below are T cell receptor beta chains from one sample, sequenced in a study of blood T cell repertoires in COVID-19. Clones were sequenced by immunoSEQ multiplex PCR, and TCRdb holds only the in-frame ones, with some missing. The data contain approximately 230,000 clones, roughly 84% of them seen just once; the ten biggest clones take up under 4.5%. Sequencing was performed on peripheral blood. These receptor sequences come from a woman aged 40-49 years with active or convalescent COVID-19. Both conserved end residues are trimmed from each CDR3. Each record gives: J gene, clone size, V gene, CDR3 protein. The size entry is marked missing in some rows and otherwise reads once, few, many or a size class.

J: TRBJ1-2; size: few; V: TRBV19; CDR3: ASSKDRAGGYT
J: TRBJ2-4; size: -; V: TRBV6-5; CDR3: ASRRDYELYIQY
J: TRBJ1-1; size: -; V: TRBV7-9; CDR3: ASSLRDSNTEAF
J: TRBJ1-1; size: -; V: TRBV5-1; CDR3: ASSFRGNTEAF
J: TRBJ1-2; size: -; V: TRBV2; CDR3: ASSEGTGKNYGYT
J: TRBJ2-1; size: few; V: TRBV19; CDR3: ASSPRVSYNEQF
J: TRBJ1-1; size: -; V: TRBV3-1/TRBV3-2; CDR3: ASSQDLGQPNTEAF
J: TRBJ1-1; size: -; V: TRBV5-1; CDR3: ASSAGTEAF
J: TRBJ1-6; size: -; V: TRBV6-6; CDR3: ASSYSTGSQSPLH
J: TRBJ2-7; size: -; V: TRBV5-1; CDR3: ASSSVSLRQGTGGEQY
J: TRBJ1-6; size: -; V: TRBV9; CDR3: ASSLGGRGSYNSPLH
J: TRBJ1-2; size: -; V: TRBV11-2; CDR3: ASSLPGQGRNGYT
J: TRBJ1-2; size: -; V: TRBV25-1; CDR3: ASSGTGARGYGYT
J: TRBJ1-1; size: -; V: TRBV19; CDR3: ASADRDKFTEAF
J: TRBJ1-1; size: -; V: TRBV5-1; CDR3: ASSLASGGTEAF
J: TRBJ1-4; size: -; V: TRBV30; CDR3: AWSDGGGTNEKLF
J: TRBJ2-1; size: once; V: TRBV7-6; CDR3: ASSSRGAYNEQF
J: TRBJ1-1; size: many; V: TRBV6-5; CDR3: ASSYRDRGSTEAF
J: TRBJ1-4; size: -; V: TRBV10-3; CDR3: AIRAGQEGEKLF
J: TRBJ2-5; size: -; V: TRBV6-6; CDR3: ASRPRGGRDETQY
J: TRBJ1-4; size: -; V: TRBV28; CDR3: ASSLSGGGFEKLF
J: TRBJ1-2; size: -; V: TRBV5-1; CDR3: ASSLAPGQGSYNYGYT
J: TRBJ1-4; size: -; V: TRBV7-9; CDR3: ASSLATLATNEKLF
J: TRBJ2-7; size: -; V: TRBV19; CDR3: ASSPPVGGNEQY
J: TRBJ2-5; size: -; V: TRBV24-1; CDR3: ATSLGTSQETQY
J: TRBJ1-6; size: -; V: TRBV14; CDR3: ASSQDRDRGLPLH
J: TRBJ2-3; size: -; V: TRBV5-1; CDR3: ASSLGAGGPSTDTQY
J: TRBJ2-2; size: -; V: TRBV4-1; CDR3: ASSQSTGMDTGELF
J: TRBJ1-2; size: -; V: TRBV9; CDR3: ASSPEPTVVYGYT
J: TRBJ1-1; size: few; V: TRBV29-1; CDR3: SVVGVRNTEAF
J: TRBJ1-2; size: -; V: TRBV9; CDR3: ASSDSAGLSGYT
J: TRBJ1-1; size: -; V: TRBV6-5; CDR3: ASSRGGAADTEAF
J: TRBJ2-5; size: many; V: TRBV15; CDR3: ATSRDPSQETQY
J: TRBJ1-1; size: -; V: TRBV2; CDR3: ASSVGVRSTEAF
J: TRBJ1-2; size: -; V: TRBV7-3; CDR3: ASSPDRGVGGYT
J: TRBJ2-7; size: -; V: TRBV5-1; CDR3: ASSLARQGEQY
J: TRBJ1-3; size: -; V: TRBV12-2; CDR3: ASRYRQGNTIY
J: TRBJ1-2; size: -; V: TRBV12-5; CDR3: ASGFDRTGGYGYT
J: TRBJ1-3; size: -; V: TRBV5-6; CDR3: ASSLWGLGGNTIY
J: TRBJ2-2; size: few; V: TRBV5-4; CDR3: ASTSWATNTGELF
J: TRBJ1-1; size: once; V: TRBV19; CDR3: ASSIERRTEAF
J: TRBJ1-2; size: -; V: TRBV6-1; CDR3: ASSEVGGEDYGYT
J: TRBJ1-1; size: -; V: TRBV6-6; CDR3: ASRIRGNTEAF
J: TRBJ1-2; size: -; V: TRBV6-6; CDR3: ASSYSGSNYGYT
J: TRBJ1-1; size: few; V: TRBV5-5; CDR3: ASSPDLTLQGSTEAF
J: TRBJ2-1; size: -; V: TRBV10-1; CDR3: ASSASGTASNEQF
J: TRBJ1-3; size: -; V: TRBV5-1; CDR3: ASSLDQSHSGNTIY
J: TRBJ1-6; size: -; V: TRBV5-4; CDR3: ASSLMGQVNSPLH
J: TRBJ1-3; size: -; V: TRBV10-2; CDR3: ASSEGDRVHGNTIY